These 21 T cell receptor beta chains were all obtained from the same sample, sequenced in a study of blood T cell repertoires in COVID-19. Sequenced by immunoSEQ multiplex PCR; TCRdb stores in-frame clones only, minus some. The sample holds around 300,000 clones, nearly 90% seen once. The sequenced material came from PBMCs or T cells enriched from blood (not recorded which). These receptors were collected from a woman under 30 with acute COVID-19.

The chain uses TRBV10-3 and TRBJ2-7; 11 positions agree with TRBD1. After removal of 6 bases from V and 5 bases from J, the junction contained 6 bases not matched to a gene. CDR1 and CDR2 (germline): ENHRY, SYGVKD. The CDR3 has 14 residues. CDR3: CAIRPGQGADEQYF. CDR3 DNA: TGTGCCATCAGGCCCGGACAGGGGGCTGACGAGCAGTACTTC.

V and J are TRBV28 and TRBJ2-7, with TRBD1 as a possible D gene (6 bases). CDR3 size: 13 residues. V lost 8 bases and J lost 2, with 13 bases in between. Germline-derived CDR1 and CDR2 are MDHEN and SYDVKM. The CDR3 is CASSLQGAYEQYF. The CDR3, as DNA: TGTGCCAGCTCTCTACAGGGAGCCTACGAGCAGTACTTC.

The chain carries TRBV19 and TRBJ1-5; 8 positions agree with TRBD1. Germline CDR1 LNHDA, CDR2 SQIVND (reference sequence). CDR3 length: 16 amino acids. V was pared by 6 bases and J by 1 base, with 8 bases of the junction left unmatched. CDR3 bases: TGTGCCAGTAGCACCCCAGGGGGCGAGAGCAATCAGCCCCAGCATTTT. Amino acid sequence: CASSTPGGESNQPQHF.

The CDR3, as DNA: TGTGCCAGCAGCCCGGACCTAAGGACGGGGGATGAGCAGTTCTTC. It is translated as CASSPDLRTGDEQFF. The rearrangement uses TRBV7-3 and TRBJ2-1; maybe TRBD2 (6 bases). The germline V gene encodes CDR1 SGHTA and CDR2 FQGTGA. This CDR3 spans 15 amino acids. Trimming left V 5 bases short and J 8 bases short, with 19 bases between.

The chain carries TRBV6-5 and TRBJ2-7; D not certain. The CDR3 sequence is 14 residues long. The V gene's germline CDR1 is MNHEY and CDR2 SVGAGI. V lost 6 bases, J lost 2 bases, and 14 bases lay in between. In DNA, the CDR3 is TGTGCCAGCAGCCCCCGTCTTCCCCCCTACGAGCAGTACTTC. Its translation: CASSPRLPPYEQYF.

The chain employs TRBV28 and TRBJ1-1; 7 positions agree with TRBD1. Germline lookup yields CDR1 MDHEN and CDR2 SYDVKM. With V trimmed by 6 bases and J by 7 bases, 17 bases remained unmatched. The CDR3 extends over 16 amino acids. Written as DNA, the CDR3 is TGTGCCAGCAGCCCATCACCGGGCAGGGGGATAGGTGAAGCTTTCTTT. It yields the protein CASSPSPGRGIGEAFF.

The chain links TRBV29-1 to TRBJ2-2; a weak D match, TRBD2 (6 bases). The ends were cut back, 6 bases at V and 4 bases at J, with 18 bases in the middle. In germline, CDR1 is SQVTM, CDR2 ANQGSEA. The CDR3 runs 15 residues. The CDR3 loop reads CSVIVWDSSTGELFF. Here the CDR3 DNA reads TGCAGCGTGATCGTGTGGGACTCAAGCACCGGGGAGCTGTTTTTT.

The rearrangement links TRBV27 to TRBJ1-4, with 7 bases fitting TRBD1. The germline V gene has CDR1 MNHEY and CDR2 SMNVEV (reference sequence). The ends lost 10 bases at V and 0 bases at J; junction bases unmatched: 20. The CDR3 consists of 19 residues. In DNA, the CDR3 is TGTGCCACCAAAGGTCCCCCGGGACAGATCTCTACAACTAATGAAAAACTGTTTTTT. Translation gives CATKGPPGQISTTNEKLFF.

This clone turned up a few times. The V and J genes are TRBV18 and TRBJ1-2; D not certain. Per germline, CDR1 KGHSH and CDR2 LQKENI. The germline V and J ends were trimmed by 3 bases and 3 bases, with 14 bases remaining between them. CDR3 length equals 15 residues. The CDR3 reads CASSPRTGLDYGYTF. The CDR3 DNA reads as TGTGCCAGCTCACCTCGAACCGGTTTGGACTATGGCTACACCTTC.

J is TRBJ1-2 and V is TRBV12-3 or TRBV12-4, with 8 bases matching TRBD1. The V segment lost 5 bases and the J segment 6 bases; nucleotides outside the gene matches: 5. This CDR3 comprises 13 residues. CDR3 sequence (DNA): TGTGCCAGCAGTCCCAGGGGGCGGGATGGCTACACCTTC. It codes for CASSPRGRDGYTF.

This chain uses TRBV11-2 with TRBJ2-2; D possibly corresponds to TRBD1 (5 bases). The CDR3 covers 15 residues. Trimming pared 5 bases from V and 0 bases from J, leaving 10 bases between. Looked up from germline, CDR1 is SGHAT and CDR2 is FQNNGV. The CDR3 coding sequence is TGTGCCAGCAGCCTGACAGCCCCGAACACCGGGGAGCTGTTTTTT. This encodes CASSLTAPNTGELFF.

Note on this clone: Other nucleotide sequences from this sample produce the same CDR3. The chain joins TRBV19 to TRBJ1-2; tentatively, D is TRBD1 (5 bases). The V and J ends lost 3 bases and 2 bases respectively, with 7 bases between them. The CDR3 has 13 residues. Germline loops: CDR1 LNHDA, CDR2 SQIVND (reference sequence). The chain's CDR3 is CASSIGGNYGYTF. The CDR3, as DNA: TGTGCCAGTAGTATTGGGGGGAACTATGGCTACACCTTC.

The J gene is TRBJ1-5, the V gene TRBV5-8, with a tentative D call TRBD1 (6 bases). Germline values: CDR1 SGHTS, CDR2 YDEGEE. Trimming cost V 4 bases and J 2 bases, with 22 bases left between them. The CDR3 length is 18 residues. The DNA for the CDR3 is TGTGCCAGCAGCGCCTACCGATTACAGGGAAGTGGCAATCAGCCCCAGCATTTT. Its protein is CASSAYRLQGSGNQPQHF.

The J gene is TRBJ1-1, the V gene TRBV5-6; 10 bases are a match to TRBD1. Per germline, CDR1 SGHDT and CDR2 YYEEEE. V lost 2 bases and J lost 7; bases outside the gene matches: 11. This CDR3 region has 16 residues. Written as DNA, the CDR3 is TGTGCCAGCAGCTTTCGCGACAGGGGGCTTCGAGGTGAAGCTTTCTTT. Its protein is CASSFRDRGLRGEAFF.

The chain recombines TRBV10-2 with TRBJ2-3, with TRBD2 matching over 9 bases. V lost 10 bases and J lost 1; bases outside the gene matches: 9. The CDR3 runs 15 residues. The germline V gene encodes CDR1 WSHSY and CDR2 SAAADI. The CDR3: CATKDAGGRTDTQYF. The CDR3 coding sequence is TGCGCCACCAAAGACGCGGGAGGGCGCACAGATACGCAGTATTTT.

The V and J genes are TRBV18 and TRBJ1-1; 7 bases map to TRBD1. This CDR3 is 17 amino acids long. The V segment lost 2 bases and the J segment 0 bases; nucleotides outside the gene matches: 9. Germline CDR1 is KGHSH and CDR2 is LQKENI. As DNA, the CDR3 is TGTGCCAGCTCACCATCCTCCTCCGGGACAGTGAACACTGAAGCTTTCTTT. This codes for CASSPSSSGTVNTEAFF.

The CDR3 here is CASSTRDRGYTEAFF. CDR3 nucleotide sequence: TGTGCCAGCAGTACTCGGGACAGGGGCTACACTGAAGCTTTCTTT. This sequence joins TRBV27 and TRBJ1-1, with 10 positions matching TRBD1. The CDR3 is 15 residues long. CDR1 MNHEY and CDR2 SMNVEV come from the germline V gene (reference sequence). V lost 5 bases to trimming and J lost 3 bases; unmatched junction nucleotides: 6.

J is TRBJ1-2 and V is TRBV10-3; 7 nucleotides agree with TRBD1. The CDR3 loop spans 14 amino acids. Germline V gene lookup returns CDR1 ENHRY and CDR2 SYGVKD. J gave up 3 bases and V 7 bases, and 8 bases lay outside the gene matches. CDR3 amino acids: CAIIPDRRDYGYTF. CDR3 DNA: TGTGCCATCATCCCGGACAGGCGTGACTATGGCTACACCTTC.

The chain's CDR3 is CASSSQGAGMNTEAFF. For the CDR3, the DNA is TGTGCCAGCAGCTCCCAGGGGGCTGGAATGAACACTGAAGCTTTCTTT. The chain has TRBV7-3 and TRBJ1-1; TRBD1 aligns across 8 bases. Germline CDR1 and CDR2: SGHTA and FQGTGA. The CDR3 has 16 residues. V dropped 4 bases and J dropped 0; count of bases not matched to a gene: 7.

This CDR3 is CASSPFSLPGNTIYF. CDR3 DNA: TGTGCCAGCAGCCCCTTTTCCCTCCCTGGAAACACCATATATTTT. This chain connects TRBV13 to TRBJ1-3, with D uncertain. Germline CDR1 reads PRHDT; CDR2 reads FYEKMQ (reference sequence). CDR3 length equals 15 residues. The V end lost 5 bases, the J end lost 2 bases, and 13 bases lay between the germline ends.

This chain uses TRBV18 with TRBJ1-5; possible D gene TRBD1, 5 bases. V dropped 6 bases and J dropped 0 bases, with 12 bases sitting between them. CDR1 is KGHSH and CDR2 is LQKENI in the germline V gene. The CDR3 consists of 15 residues. In DNA, the CDR3 is TGTGCCAGCTCGGGGGAGGCTTATAGCAATCAGCCCCAGCATTTT. Translating gives CASSGEAYSNQPQHF. Full variable domain (remainder filled in from reference TRBV18 and TRBJ1-5): NAGVMQNPRHLVRRRGQEARLRCSPMKGHSHVYWYRQLPEEGLKFMVYLQKENIIDESGMPKERFSAEFPKEGPSILRIQQVVRGDSAAYFCASSGEAYSNQPQHFGDGTRLSIL.